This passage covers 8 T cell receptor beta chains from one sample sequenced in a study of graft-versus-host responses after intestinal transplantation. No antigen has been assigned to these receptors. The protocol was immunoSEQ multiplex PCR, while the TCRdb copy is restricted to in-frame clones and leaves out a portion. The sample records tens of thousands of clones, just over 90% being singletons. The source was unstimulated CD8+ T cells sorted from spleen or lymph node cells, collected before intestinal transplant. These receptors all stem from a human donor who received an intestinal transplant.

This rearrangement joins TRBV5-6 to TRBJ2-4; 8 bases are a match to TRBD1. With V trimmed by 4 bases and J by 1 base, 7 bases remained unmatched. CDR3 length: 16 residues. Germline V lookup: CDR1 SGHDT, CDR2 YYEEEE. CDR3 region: CASSDTGGWAKNIQYF. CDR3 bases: TGTGCCAGCAGCGATACAGGGGGGTGGGCCAAAAACATTCAGTACTTC.

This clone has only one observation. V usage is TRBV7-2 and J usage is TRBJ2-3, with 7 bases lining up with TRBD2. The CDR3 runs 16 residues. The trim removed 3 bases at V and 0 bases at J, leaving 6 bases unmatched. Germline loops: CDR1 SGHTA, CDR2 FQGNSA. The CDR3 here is CASSLAWRGSTDTQYF. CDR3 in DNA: TGTGCCAGCAGCTTGGCTTGGCGGGGGAGCACAGATACGCAGTATTTT.

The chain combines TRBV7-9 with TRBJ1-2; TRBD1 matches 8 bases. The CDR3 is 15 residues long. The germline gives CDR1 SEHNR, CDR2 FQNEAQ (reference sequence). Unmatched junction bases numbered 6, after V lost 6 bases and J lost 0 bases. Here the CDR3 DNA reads TGTGCCAGCAGTCACACAGGGGGACCTAACTATGGCTACACCTTC. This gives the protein CASSHTGGPNYGYTF.

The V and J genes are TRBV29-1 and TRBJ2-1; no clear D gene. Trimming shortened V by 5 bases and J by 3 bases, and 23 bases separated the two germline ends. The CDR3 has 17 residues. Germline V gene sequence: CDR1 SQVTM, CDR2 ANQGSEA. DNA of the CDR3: TGCAGCGTTTTGTTAGAGATTGTTTACCCCTACTACAATGAGCAGTTCTTC. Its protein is CSVLLEIVYPYYNEQFF.

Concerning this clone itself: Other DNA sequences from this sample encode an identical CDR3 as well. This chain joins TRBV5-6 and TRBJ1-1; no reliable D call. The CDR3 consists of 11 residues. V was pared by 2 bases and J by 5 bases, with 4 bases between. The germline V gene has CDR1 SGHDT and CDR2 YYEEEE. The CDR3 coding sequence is TGTGCCAGCAGCTTCGGTACTGAAGCTTTCTTT. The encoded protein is CASSFGTEAFF.

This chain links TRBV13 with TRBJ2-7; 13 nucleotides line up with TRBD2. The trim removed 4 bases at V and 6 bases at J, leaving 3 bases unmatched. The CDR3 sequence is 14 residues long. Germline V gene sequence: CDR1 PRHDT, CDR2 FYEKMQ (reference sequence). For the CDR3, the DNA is TGTGCCAGCAGCTCACTAGCGGGGGGGCCCGAGCAGTACTTC. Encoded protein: CASSSLAGGPEQYF.

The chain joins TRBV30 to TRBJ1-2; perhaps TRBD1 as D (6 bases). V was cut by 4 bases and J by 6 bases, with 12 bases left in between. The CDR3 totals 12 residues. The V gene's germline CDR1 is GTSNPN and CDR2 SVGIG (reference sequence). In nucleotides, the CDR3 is TGTGCCTGGATTGGGGGCACGGATGGCTACACCTTC. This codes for CAWIGGTDGYTF.

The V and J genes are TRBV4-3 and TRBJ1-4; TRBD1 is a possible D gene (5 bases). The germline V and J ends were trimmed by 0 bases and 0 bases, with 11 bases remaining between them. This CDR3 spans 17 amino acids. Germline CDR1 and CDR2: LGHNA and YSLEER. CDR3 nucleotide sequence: TGCGCCAGCAGCCAAGAGCCCCAGGGTGCAACTAATGAAAAACTGTTTTTT. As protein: CASSQEPQGATNEKLFF.